This passage covers 29 T cell receptor beta chains from one sample sequenced in a study of T cell responses to AZD1222 COVID-19 vaccine. Some clones are missing from TCRdb's copy, which holds only in-frame ones; the method was immunoSEQ multiplex PCR. The sample contains some 170,000 clones, around 94% of which appear only once. The sample here was peripheral blood, taken on day 0 of AZD1222 vaccination. These receptors were collected from an adult in good health.

The chain joins TRBV6-5 to TRBJ2-3; TRBD1 agrees at 8 bases. Germline lookup yields CDR1 MNHEY and CDR2 SVGAGI. This CDR3 is built from 15 residues. The V gene end was trimmed by 7 bases and the J gene end by 8 bases; junction bases not matched to a gene: 14. The CDR3 nucleotides are TGTGCCAGCAAGATCGGACAGGGCGCCGGGGGTACGCAGTATTTT. This encodes CASKIGQGAGGTQYF.

The gene calls are TRBV12-5 and TRBJ1-3; D is undetermined. Trimming cost V 7 bases and J 1 base, with 14 bases left between them. There are 15 residues in the CDR3. The germline V gene encodes CDR1 LGHNT and CDR2 FRNRAP. CDR3 in amino acids: CASDSPAQSGNTIYF. CDR3 nucleotides: TGTGCTAGTGACAGTCCAGCGCAGTCTGGAAACACCATATATTTT.

The chain recombines TRBV7-2 with TRBJ2-1; 12 bases line up with TRBD2. V was pared by 0 bases and J by 0 bases, with 12 bases of the junction left unmatched. The germline V gene has CDR1 SGHTA and CDR2 FQGNSA. This CDR3 has 21 residues. The CDR3 loop reads CASSLARLAGELSDSYNEQFF. CDR3 bases: TGTGCCAGCAGCTTAGCCCGACTAGCGGGAGAACTTTCAGACTCCTACAATGAGCAGTTCTTC.

The rearrangement links TRBV27 to TRBJ2-7, with 8 nucleotides matching TRBD2. The CDR3 sequence is 14 residues long. V lost 6 bases, J lost 6 bases, and 10 bases stayed unmatched. The germline gives CDR1 MNHEY, CDR2 SMNVEV (reference sequence). The CDR3 coding sequence is TGTGCCAGCAGCCCGGGACTAGATACACGCGAGCAGTACTTC. Protein product: CASSPGLDTREQYF.

The chain has TRBV9 and TRBJ1-2, with D unclear. This CDR3 is built from 12 residues. The germline gives CDR1 SGDLS, CDR2 YYNGEE. The germline V and J ends were trimmed by 4 bases and 4 bases, with 8 bases remaining between them. The CDR3 nucleotides are TGTGCCAGCAGCTCAGGATCCTATGGCTACACCTTC. This gives the protein CASSSGSYGYTF. Combining the CDR3 with reference TRBV9 and TRBJ1-2 gives the whole variable domain DSGVTQTPKHLITATGQRVTLRCSPRSGDLSVYWYQQSLDQGLQFLIQYYNGEERAKGNILERFSAQQFPDLHSELNLSSLELGDSALYFCASSSGSYGYTFGSGTRLTVV.

The chain employs TRBV5-1 and TRBJ1-1, with 12 positions matching TRBD1. CDR1 is SGHRS and CDR2 is YFSETQ in the germline V gene. This CDR3 has 14 amino acids. The J segment lost 8 bases and the V segment lost 1 base, leaving 3 bases of the junction unmatched. CDR3 region: CASSLRDRGQEAFF. The CDR3 bases are TGCGCCAGCAGCTTGAGGGACAGGGGGCAGGAAGCTTTCTTT.

V gene TRBV7-9 combines with J gene TRBJ2-7, with D perhaps being TRBD1 or TRBD2 (5 bases each). The CDR3 has 14 amino acids. CDR1 and CDR2 from the germline V gene are SEHNR and FQNEAQ (reference sequence). Trimming removed 7 bases from V and 6 bases from J, with 19 bases in between. CDR3 DNA: TGTGCCAGCATCCGGGGCCCCACGCGTGGCGAGCAGTACTTC. Its protein product is CASIRGPTRGEQYF. Using reference TRBV7-9 and TRBJ2-7 for the parts outside the CDR3, the full variable domain is DTGVSQNPRHKITKRGQNVTFRCDPISEHNRLYWYRQTLGQGPEFLTYFQNEAQLEKSRLLSDRFSAERPKGSFSTLEIQRTEQGDSAMYLCASIRGPTRGEQYFGPGTRLTVT.

V usage is TRBV12-3 or TRBV12-4 and J usage is TRBJ1-5; perhaps TRBD1 as D (5 bases). The CDR3 loop spans 13 amino acids. The V and J ends lost 3 bases and 3 bases respectively, with 6 bases between them. CDR3 in amino acids: CASSLGLNQPQHF. In DNA, the CDR3 is TGTGCCAGCAGTTTGGGGCTCAATCAGCCCCAGCATTTT.

This clone is a singleton in its sample. The chain carries TRBV5-1 and TRBJ1-1, with D possibly TRBD1 on 5 matching bases. From germline, CDR1 is SGHRS and CDR2 YFSETQ. V was trimmed by 0 bases and J by 0 bases, leaving 9 bases between them. This CDR3 has 15 residues. The CDR3 DNA sequence: TGCGCCAGCAGCTTGGCCTCAGGGATGAACACTGAAGCTTTCTTT. Protein: CASSLASGMNTEAFF.

The chain uses TRBV7-8 and TRBJ1-5, with D maybe TRBD1 (6 bases). The CDR3 spans 14 residues. V was clipped by 5 bases and J by 8 bases, with 16 bases between them. Germline V gives CDR1 SGHVS, CDR2 FQNEAQ. CDR3 amino acids: CASSRAGGREPQHF. CDR3 DNA: TGTGCCAGCAGCCGGGCGGGGGGCAGGGAGCCCCAGCATTTT.

The genes are TRBV29-1 and TRBJ1-1; TRBD1 matches 7 bases. CDR1 is SQVTM and CDR2 is ANQGSEA in the germline V gene. The V segment lost 2 bases and the J segment 7 bases; nucleotides outside the gene matches: 10. This CDR3 has 14 residues. CDR3 bases: TGCAGCGTTGAATTTGGGACAGTTGGAGGTGAAGCTTTCTTT. Protein: CSVEFGTVGGEAFF.

The chain links TRBV14 to TRBJ2-5; TRBD1 aligns across 8 bases. Germline loops: CDR1 SGHDN, CDR2 FVKESK. The CDR3 consists of 14 residues. Trimming cost V 4 bases and J 5 bases; bases outside gene matches: 6. DNA for the CDR3: TGTGCCAGCAGCCTACAGGGGGGAGCGGAGACCCAGTACTTC. As protein: CASSLQGGAETQYF.

The sample holds a few counts of this clone. V usage is TRBV11-2 and J usage is TRBJ1-6; possible D gene TRBD1, 5 bases. Germline CDR1 and CDR2: SGHAT and FQNNGV. V lost 3 bases to trimming and J lost 4 bases, with 13 bases between them. This CDR3 has 16 amino acids. CDR3 in amino acids: CASSLGRGNYNSPLHF. The CDR3, as DNA: TGTGCCAGCAGCTTGGGGCGGGGGAATTATAATTCACCCCTCCACTTT.

The rearrangement joins TRBV24-1 to TRBJ1-3; D remains ambiguous. CDR3 size: 13 residues. In germline, CDR1 is KGHDR, CDR2 SFDVKD. The germline V and J ends were trimmed by 2 bases and 4 bases, with 5 bases remaining between them. CDR3 protein: CATSDSGGNTIYF. Written as DNA, the CDR3 is TGTGCCACCAGTGATTCGGGCGGAAACACCATATATTTT.

The chain recombines TRBV10-2 with TRBJ2-1, with unresolved D. The CDR3 totals 14 residues. With 0 bases removed from V and 8 bases from J, the gap between germline ends came to 11 bases. The germline V gene has CDR1 WSHSY and CDR2 SAAADI. CDR3 protein: CASSESKGAYEQFF. CDR3 DNA sequence: TGCGCCAGCAGTGAGTCGAAAGGAGCTTATGAGCAGTTCTTC.

The chain's CDR3 is CASSNLGGHYEQYF. The CDR3 nucleotides are TGTGCCAGCAGTAACCTGGGGGGACACTACGAGCAGTACTTC. This chain uses TRBV27 with TRBJ2-7; D assignment may be TRBD1 or TRBD2 (6 bases each). Trimming cost V 5 bases and J 3 bases, with 14 bases left between them. Germline V gene sequence: CDR1 MNHEY, CDR2 SMNVEV (reference sequence). This CDR3 has 14 residues.

This chain joins TRBV5-4 and TRBJ2-7; D possibly corresponds to TRBD2 (6 bases). The CDR3 sequence is 13 residues long. Germline V gene data show CDR1 as SGHNT and CDR2 as YYREEE (reference sequence). The V gene lost 4 bases and the J gene lost 1 base, with 9 bases spanning the gap. CDR3 coding DNA: TGTGCCAGCAGCGGGGGGACTTCCTACGAGCAGTACTTC. The encoded protein is CASSGGTSYEQYF.

CDR3 DNA: TGCAGCGTTGAAAACATATCTTATGAAGCTTTCTTT. Translating it yields CSVENISYEAFF. The rearrangement uses TRBV29-1 and TRBJ1-1; D is ambiguous. The CDR3 loop spans 12 amino acids. CDR1 and CDR2 from the germline V gene are SQVTM and ANQGSEA. V lost 2 bases, J lost 7 bases, and 11 bases lay in between. Full variable domain (missing parts from reference TRBV29-1 and TRBJ1-1): SAVISQKPSRDICQRGTSLTIQCQVDSQVTMMFWYRQQPGQSLTLIATANQGSEATYESGFVIDKFPISRPNLTFSTLTVSNMSPEDSSIYLCSVENISYEAFFGQGTRLTVV.

The CDR3 sequence is CASQQYSNQPQHF. The CDR3 bases are TGTGCCAGTCAACAGTATAGCAATCAGCCCCAGCATTTT. This chain joins TRBV28 and TRBJ1-5; D unclear. V lost 9 bases to trimming and J lost 0 bases, with 9 bases between them. The CDR3 runs to 13 residues. CDR1 is MDHEN, CDR2 SYDVKM, per germline.

This chain uses TRBV18 with TRBJ2-5; 9 nucleotides align to TRBD2. Germline-derived CDR1 and CDR2 are KGHSH and LQKENI. V gave up 0 bases and J gave up 7 bases; unmatched junction bases: 3. CDR3 length: 14 residues. CDR3: CASSPPAGGSTQYF. CDR3 coding DNA: TGTGCCAGCTCACCACCGGCGGGAGGGTCGACCCAGTACTTC.

This clone was detected once. This rearrangement joins TRBV19 to TRBJ2-2, with a weak D call TRBD2 (5 bases). Germline V lookup: CDR1 LNHDA, CDR2 SQIVND (reference sequence). The CDR3 loop spans 15 amino acids. Trimming stripped 6 bases from V and 0 bases from J, with 11 bases between. This chain's CDR3 is CASRPGIANTGELFF. The CDR3 DNA reads as TGTGCCAGTAGGCCCGGGATCGCGAACACCGGGGAGCTGTTTTTT.

The CDR3 DNA reads as TGTGCCATCAGTGAGTCGACAGGGCCCTATGGCTACACCTTC. Amino acid sequence: CAISESTGPYGYTF. This chain joins TRBV10-3 and TRBJ1-2; 7 bases align to TRBD1. CDR1 is ENHRY and CDR2 is SYGVKD in the germline V gene. The CDR3 has 14 amino acids. Trimming cost V 0 bases and J 4 bases; bases outside gene matches: 2.

This clone was observed a single time. The rearrangement joins TRBV4-1 to TRBJ2-1; no reliable D call. The CDR3 loop spans 12 amino acids. Deletions cut 0 bases from V and 9 bases from J, with 6 bases between. CDR1 is MGHRA and CDR2 is YSYEKL in the germline V gene. Here the CDR3 reads CASSQDRFEQFF. DNA for the CDR3: TGCGCCAGCAGCCAAGATCGATTTGAGCAGTTCTTC.

The chain carries TRBV28 and TRBJ2-4; 10 positions match TRBD1. The CDR3 extends over 13 amino acids. V shed 8 bases and J 7 bases; nucleotides not matched to a gene: 5. CDR1 MDHEN and CDR2 SYDVKM come from the germline V gene. The CDR3 region has the DNA TGTGCCAGCGGGACAGGGGTAGTGAACATTCAGTACTTC. It yields the protein CASGTGVVNIQYF.

This clone was detected once. The chain joins TRBV19 to TRBJ1-1; TRBD1 matches at 9 bases. Losses at the gene ends were 2 bases for V and 7 bases for J; bases not matched to a gene: 8. The CDR3 is made up of 15 amino acids. Per the germline V gene, CDR1 is LNHDA and CDR2 is SQIVND (reference sequence). As DNA, the CDR3 is TGTGCCAGTAGTATATGGGGGACAGGGAGCCGTGAAGCTTTCTTT. Translated, it gives CASSIWGTGSREAFF.

This sequence joins TRBV10-3 and TRBJ1-5; D is unresolved. CDR1 is ENHRY and CDR2 is SYGVKD in the germline V gene. V was pared by 0 bases and J by 2 bases, with 23 bases between. The length of the CDR3 is 20 residues. This CDR3 reads CAISESIGVGKINGNQPQHF. The DNA for the CDR3 is TGTGCCATCAGTGAGTCGATTGGGGTAGGGAAAATCAATGGCAATCAGCCCCAGCATTTT.

The sample holds one count of this clone. The rearrangement links TRBV2 to TRBJ2-5; 8 nucleotides line up with TRBD1. Germline V gene lookup returns CDR1 SNHLY and CDR2 FYNNEI. Losses at the gene ends were 6 bases for V and 4 bases for J; bases not matched to a gene: 10. This CDR3 is built from 15 residues. CDR3 nucleotide sequence: TGTGCCAGCAGGGCGGACAGGGCGGGAAGAGAGACCCAGTACTTC. It specifies CASRADRAGRETQYF. Complete variable domain (other parts from reference TRBV2 and TRBJ2-5): EPEVTQTPSHQVTQMGQEVILRCVPISNHLYFYWYRQILGQKVEFLVSFYNNEISEKSEIFDDQFSVERPDGSNFTLKIRSTKLEDSAMYFCASRADRAGRETQYFGPGTRLLVL.

This sequence joins TRBV9 and TRBJ1-1; no definite D call. The CDR3 contains 13 residues. Germline V gives CDR1 SGDLS, CDR2 YYNGEE. V was shortened by 4 bases and J by 0 bases, with 7 bases between the two germline ends. The CDR3 is CASSPALNTEAFF. In DNA form, the CDR3 reads TGTGCCAGCAGCCCGGCCCTGAACACTGAAGCTTTCTTT.

V and J are TRBV25-1 and TRBJ1-6; possible D gene TRBD1, 6 bases. Trimming stripped 4 bases from V and 4 bases from J, with 11 bases between. Germline CDR1 reads MGHDK; CDR2 reads SYGVNS. This CDR3 comprises 15 residues. CDR3 residues: CASSATTGYNSPLHF. Written as DNA, the CDR3 is TGTGCCAGCAGTGCGACCACAGGGTATAATTCACCCCTCCACTTT.